These 14 T cell receptor beta chains originate from one sample sequenced in a study of early T cells in non-severe SARS-CoV-2 infection. TCRdb passed the 5' RACE reads through MiXCR, listing each CDR3 protein once. This table has about 77,000 distinct CDR3 sequences, 8.5% to 10% appearing once. The sequenced sample consisted of whole blood. The receptor set was obtained from an adult who was a healthcare worker with PCR-confirmed SARS-CoV-2 infection or an uninfected control (not recorded which).

This chain joins TRBV7-9 and TRBJ2-3; D gene uncertain. The CDR3 runs to 16 residues. V shed 6 bases and J shed 3 bases, with 19 bases lying between them. The V gene's germline CDR1 is SEHNR and CDR2 FQNEAQ (reference sequence). The CDR3 coding sequence is TGTGCCAGCAGTTCACGACCCGGAGATCCGACAGATACGCAGTATTTT. It specifies CASSSRPGDPTDTQYF.

At least ten counts were recorded for this clonotype. V usage is TRBV5-4 and J usage is TRBJ2-3, with D perhaps matching TRBD1 or TRBD2 (6 bases each). Trimming took 4 bases from V and 0 from J, leaving 30 bases between them. The CDR3 runs to 21 residues. Germline loops: CDR1 SGHNT, CDR2 YYREEE (reference sequence). In nucleotides, the CDR3 is TGTGCCAGCAGCATTAACCCCGGATGGGTGGGGGGCGGCGACAGCACAGATACGCAGTATTTT. It specifies CASSINPGWVGGGDSTDTQYF.

This clonotype appeared many times. The rearrangement joins TRBV6-1 to TRBJ2-2; D gene unclear. V lost 4 bases and J 4 bases, leaving 10 bases between the germline ends. Germline CDR1 MNHNS, CDR2 SASEGT. The CDR3 runs to 14 residues. In DNA form, the CDR3 reads TGTGCCAGCAGTGTAGACCCGGGCACCGGGGAGCTGTTTTTT. This translates into CASSVDPGTGELFF.

The gene calls are TRBV5-1 and TRBJ2-7, with D possibly being TRBD1 (5 bases). The germline V gene encodes CDR1 SGHRS and CDR2 YFSETQ. This CDR3 has 13 residues. Trimming pared 4 bases from V and 3 bases from J, leaving 11 bases between. The DNA for the CDR3 is TGCGCCAGCAGCCAAGACAGCCTCTACGAGCAGTACTTC. It encodes CASSQDSLYEQYF.

J is TRBJ2-3 and V is TRBV5-1, with 10 bases fitting TRBD2. J lost 3 bases, V lost 2 bases, and 15 bases had no gene match. CDR1 is SGHRS and CDR2 is YFSETQ in the germline V gene. The CDR3 totals 19 residues. The CDR3 region is CASSLFIRAGGPRTDTQYF. DNA for the CDR3: TGCGCCAGCAGCTTATTCATCCGAGCGGGAGGGCCCAGAACAGATACGCAGTATTTT.

This clonotype showed up many times. The chain links TRBV27 to TRBJ2-7, with 8 bases fitting TRBD1. Trimming removed 6 bases from V and 4 bases from J; junction bases left unmatched: 8. CDR1 MNHEY and CDR2 SMNVEV come from the germline V gene (reference sequence). This CDR3 has 14 amino acids. The CDR3 protein is CASSNHQGAYEQYF. In DNA, the CDR3 is TGTGCCAGCAGCAACCACCAGGGGGCATACGAGCAGTACTTC.

This clonotype was detected only once. The V call is TRBV10-3, the J call TRBJ2-2; D unclear. Trimming took 2 bases from V and 3 from J, leaving 7 bases between them. Germline CDR1 and CDR2: ENHRY and SYGVKD. This CDR3 contains 14 residues. The CDR3 coding sequence is TGTGCCATCAGTGAGGGTGGGGACACCGGGGAGCTGTTTTTT. Amino acids: CAISEGGDTGELFF.

This clonotype came up many times. The V call is TRBV6-2 or TRBV6-3, the J call TRBJ2-3; no clear D gene. CDR1 and CDR2 from the germline V gene are MNHEY and SVGEGT. The CDR3 has 11 residues. With 5 bases removed from V and 5 bases from J, the gap between germline ends came to 5 bases. CDR3 region: CASSEEDTQYF. CDR3 in DNA: TGTGCCAGCAGTGAAGAAGATACGCAGTATTTT.

This clonotype came up many times. This chain joins TRBV19 and TRBJ2-1, with D perhaps TRBD2 (5 bases). This CDR3 is 15 amino acids long. In germline, CDR1 is LNHDA, CDR2 SQIVND (reference sequence). The V end was cut by 5 bases, the J end by 3 bases, with 14 bases between. CDR3 in amino acids: CASSRRRGDYNEQFF. As DNA, the CDR3 is TGTGCCAGTAGTCGACGACGGGGTGACTACAATGAGCAGTTCTTC.

This chain uses TRBV11-2 with TRBJ1-3; tentatively, D is TRBD1 (5 bases). CDR3 length equals 17 residues. Trimming pared 2 bases from V and 0 bases from J, leaving 14 bases between. Germline assignment: CDR1 SGHAT and CDR2 FQNNGV. CDR3 nucleotide sequence: TGTGCCAGCAGCTTAACTCGCGGGGGGAGCTCTGGAAACACCATATATTTT. Translating gives CASSLTRGGSSGNTIYF.

This clonotype was recorded at least ten times. The V call is TRBV27, the J call TRBJ2-1; D is undetermined. The germline V and J ends were trimmed by 3 bases and 7 bases, with 13 bases remaining between them. The germline CDR1 and CDR2 sequences are MNHEY and SMNVEV (reference sequence). The CDR3 sequence is 14 residues long. For the CDR3, the DNA is TGTGCCAGCAGTTTGACGGGTTTGGTAAATGAGCAGTTCTTC. Translated: CASSLTGLVNEQFF.

At least ten counts were recorded for this clonotype. The CDR3 DNA follows: TGTGCCAGCAGACGGGGACAGGGCAGGGAAGGCTACACCTTC. Its translation is CASRRGQGREGYTF. The chain carries TRBV28 and TRBJ1-2; TRBD1 matches 9 bases. V dropped 6 bases and J dropped 8; count of bases not matched to a gene: 10. Germline CDR1 MDHEN, CDR2 SYDVKM. CDR3 size: 14 residues.

This clonotype was observed at least ten times. The genes are TRBV6-5 and TRBJ1-2, with 8 bases matching TRBD1. Germline CDR1 and CDR2: MNHEY and SVGAGI. Losses at the gene ends were 6 bases for V and 8 bases for J; bases not matched to a gene: 5. CDR3 size: 12 residues. The CDR3 DNA reads as TGTGCCAGCAGACCCGACAGGGGAGGCTACACCTTC. Protein product: CASRPDRGGYTF.

The table lists this clonotype with a few counts. The J gene is TRBJ1-5, the V gene TRBV3-1; 9 nucleotides align to TRBD1. Germline-derived CDR1 and CDR2 are LGHDT and YNNKEL (reference sequence). The CDR3 runs to 15 residues. V lost 4 bases, J lost 6 bases, and 7 bases stayed unmatched. The DNA for the CDR3 is TGTGCCAGCAGCCGGGGACAGGGAGGAGTTCAGCCCCAGCATTTT. It encodes CASSRGQGGVQPQHF.